Below, 11 T cell receptor beta chains from the same sample are listed, as sequenced in a study of shared clonotypes between healthy human individuals. The naive CD8 subset, CD45RO-negative cells positively selected for CCR7, excluded terminally differentiated effector memory CD45RA+ cells. Data came from immunoSEQ multiplex PCR; TCRdb stores just in-frame clones and leaves some out. Of roughly 590,000 clones detected, around 95% appear once; the ten largest clones hold 0.09% to 0.13%. The sample comprised naive CD8+ T cells sorted from blood. Receptors originate from a woman in her 30s in good health.

This clone was recorded only once. This chain joins TRBV4-1 and TRBJ1-4, with D possibly TRBD1 on 5 matching bases. Per the germline V gene, CDR1 is MGHRA and CDR2 is YSYEKL. The CDR3 runs 16 residues. Trimming pared 4 bases from V and 0 bases from J, leaving 12 bases between. In DNA form, the CDR3 reads TGCGCCAGCAGCCTAACCGTGACAGCAACTAATGAAAAACTGTTTTTT. Translated, it gives CASSLTVTATNEKLFF.

The V and J genes are TRBV7-9 and TRBJ2-1, with D possibly matching TRBD2 (5 bases). The V and J ends lost 7 bases and 8 bases respectively, with 21 bases between them. Germline values: CDR1 SEHNR, CDR2 FQNEAQ (reference sequence). The CDR3 totals 15 residues. Here the CDR3 reads CASTHSAQLLDEQFF. The CDR3 coding sequence is TGTGCCAGCACTCATAGCGCCCAGTTGCTCGATGAGCAGTTCTTC.

A word on this clone: The junction and the germline gene differ at one end; a read error may be behind it. The chain uses TRBV29-1 and TRBJ2-1, with unresolved D. This CDR3 region has 14 residues. The V gene's germline CDR1 is SQVTM and CDR2 ANQGSEA. CDR3 sequence: CSVEGYSSYNEQFF. The CDR3, as DNA: TGCAGCGTCGAAGGATACAGCTCCTACAATGAGCAGTTCTTC.

The chain recombines TRBV14 with TRBJ2-5; D is uncertain. Germline lookup yields CDR1 SGHDN and CDR2 FVKESK. V lost 0 bases and J lost 2, with 16 bases in between. The CDR3 loop spans 17 amino acids. CDR3 bases: TGTGCCAGCAGCCAAGATCGGATCTTATCGGTACAAGAGACCCAGTACTTC. Translating gives CASSQDRILSVQETQYF.

The V gene is TRBV27, the J gene TRBJ2-7; D possibly corresponds to TRBD2 (7 bases). V shed 2 bases and J shed 6 bases, with 14 bases lying between them. Germline V gene sequence: CDR1 MNHEY, CDR2 SMNVEV (reference sequence). The CDR3 is 14 residues long. CDR3 loop: CASSLGGAAAEQYF. The CDR3, as DNA: TGTGCCAGCAGTTTAGGGGGGGCAGCCGCCGAGCAGTACTTC.

The chain couples TRBV11-2 to TRBJ2-1; 9 bases map to TRBD2. The CDR3 length is 12 residues. Looked up from germline, CDR1 is SGHAT and CDR2 is FQNNGV. Unmatched junction bases numbered 4, after V lost 7 bases and J lost 9 bases. CDR3 protein: CASMAGGGEQFF. The CDR3 DNA follows: TGTGCCAGCATGGCGGGAGGGGGTGAGCAGTTCTTC. The whole variable domain, filled in from reference TRBV11-2 and TRBJ2-1, reads EAGVAQSPRYKIIEKRQSVAFWCNPISGHATLYWYQQILGQGPKLLIQFQNNGVVDDSQLPKDRFSAERLKGVDSTLKIQPAKLEDSAVYLCASMAGGGEQFFGPGTRLTVL.

The chain links TRBV12-5 to TRBJ1-1; D gene ambiguous. Germline values: CDR1 LGHNT, CDR2 FRNRAP. The CDR3 length is 14 residues. V was cut by 1 base and J by 4 bases, with 10 bases left in between. CDR3 nucleotides: TGTGCTAGTGGTTTGGGAGAGGGCAGCACTGAAGCTTTCTTT. Translated, it gives CASGLGEGSTEAFF.

This rearrangement joins TRBV6-1 to TRBJ2-7; D gene uncertain. The germline V gene has CDR1 MNHNS and CDR2 SASEGT. CDR3 size: 13 residues. V was pared by 0 bases and J by 2 bases, with 5 bases between. The CDR3 region is CASSEALTYEQYF. As DNA, the CDR3 is TGTGCCAGCAGTGAAGCTCTTACCTACGAGCAGTACTTC.

The gene calls are TRBV7-8 and TRBJ2-7; a possible D gene is TRBD2 (6 bases). The germline V gene encodes CDR1 SGHVS and CDR2 FQNEAQ. V lost 2 bases and J lost 1, with 12 bases in between. This CDR3 has 15 residues. The CDR3 here is CASSLYTSRSYEQYF. CDR3 nucleotides: TGTGCCAGCAGCTTATATACTAGCCGATCCTACGAGCAGTACTTC.

This clone appeared a few times. V gene TRBV7-2 combines with J gene TRBJ2-1, with unresolved D. The CDR3 has 17 amino acids. Trimming removed 4 bases at V and 0 bases at J, with 16 bases between. The V gene's germline CDR1 is SGHTA and CDR2 FQGNSA. The CDR3 DNA is TGTGCCAGCAGCTCCCACCTCGACCCTAGCTCCTACAATGAGCAGTTCTTC. Protein sequence: CASSSHLDPSSYNEQFF.

The chain employs TRBV19 and TRBJ2-3; 11 positions agree with TRBD1. Looked up from germline, CDR1 is LNHDA and CDR2 is SQIVND (reference sequence). V was pared by 5 bases and J by 3 bases, with 4 bases of the junction left unmatched. CDR3 size: 15 residues. The CDR3 DNA follows: TGTGCCAGTAGTTGGACAGGGGGCCTGACAGATACGCAGTATTTT. Its translation: CASSWTGGLTDTQYF.